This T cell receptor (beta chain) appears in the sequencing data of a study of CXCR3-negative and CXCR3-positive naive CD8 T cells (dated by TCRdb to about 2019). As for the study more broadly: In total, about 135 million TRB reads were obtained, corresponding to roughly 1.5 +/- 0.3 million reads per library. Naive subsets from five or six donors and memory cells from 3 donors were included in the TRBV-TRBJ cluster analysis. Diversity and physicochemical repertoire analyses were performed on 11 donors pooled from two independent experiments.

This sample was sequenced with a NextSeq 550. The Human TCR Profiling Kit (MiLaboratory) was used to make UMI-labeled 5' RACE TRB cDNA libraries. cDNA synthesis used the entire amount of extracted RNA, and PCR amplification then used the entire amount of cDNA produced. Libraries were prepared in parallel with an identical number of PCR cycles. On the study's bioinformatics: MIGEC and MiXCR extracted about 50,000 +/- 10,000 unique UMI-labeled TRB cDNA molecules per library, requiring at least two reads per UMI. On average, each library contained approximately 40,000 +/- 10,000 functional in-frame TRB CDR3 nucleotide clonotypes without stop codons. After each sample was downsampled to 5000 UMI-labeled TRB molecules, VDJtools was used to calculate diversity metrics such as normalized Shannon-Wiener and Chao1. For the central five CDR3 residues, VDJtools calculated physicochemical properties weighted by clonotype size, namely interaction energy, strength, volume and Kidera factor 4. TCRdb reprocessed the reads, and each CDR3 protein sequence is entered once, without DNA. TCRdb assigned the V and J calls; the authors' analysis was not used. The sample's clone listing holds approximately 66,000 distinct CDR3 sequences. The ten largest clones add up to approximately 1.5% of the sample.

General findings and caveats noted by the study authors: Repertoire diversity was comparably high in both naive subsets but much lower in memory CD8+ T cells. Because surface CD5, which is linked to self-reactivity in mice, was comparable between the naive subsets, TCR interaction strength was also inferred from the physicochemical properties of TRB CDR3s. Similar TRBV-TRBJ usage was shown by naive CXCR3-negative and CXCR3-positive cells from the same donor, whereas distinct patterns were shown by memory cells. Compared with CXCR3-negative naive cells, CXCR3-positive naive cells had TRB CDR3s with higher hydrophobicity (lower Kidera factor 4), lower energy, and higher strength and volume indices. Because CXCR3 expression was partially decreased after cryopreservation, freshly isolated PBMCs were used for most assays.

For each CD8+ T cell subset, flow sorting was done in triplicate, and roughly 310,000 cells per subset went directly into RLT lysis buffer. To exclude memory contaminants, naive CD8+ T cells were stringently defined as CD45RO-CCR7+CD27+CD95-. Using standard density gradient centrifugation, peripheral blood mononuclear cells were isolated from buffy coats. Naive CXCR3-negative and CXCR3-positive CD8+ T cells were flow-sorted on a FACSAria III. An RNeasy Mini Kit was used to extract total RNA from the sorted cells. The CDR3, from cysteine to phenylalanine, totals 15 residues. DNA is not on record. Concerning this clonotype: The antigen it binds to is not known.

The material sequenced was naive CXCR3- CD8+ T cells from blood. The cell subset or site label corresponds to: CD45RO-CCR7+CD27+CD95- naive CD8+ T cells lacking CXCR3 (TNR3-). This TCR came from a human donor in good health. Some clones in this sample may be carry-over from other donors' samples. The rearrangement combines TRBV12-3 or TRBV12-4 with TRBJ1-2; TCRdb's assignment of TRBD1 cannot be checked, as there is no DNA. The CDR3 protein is CASSTRGGRLIGYTF.